The 17 T cell receptor beta chains below were found in one sample sequenced in a study of shared clonotypes between healthy human individuals. Profiled with immunoSEQ multiplex PCR; TCRdb holds only in-frame clones, not every one. Of under 650,000 clones in the sample, 90% to 97% are singletons; the top ten hold 0.05% to 0.07%. The sequencing input was naive CD4+ T cells sorted from blood. Noted subset: CD45RA+ positively selected. The receptor source for this set is a woman aged 30 to 39 in good health.

The rearrangement links TRBV10-1 to TRBJ2-2; D call uncertain. The germline CDR1 and CDR2 sequences are WNHNN and SYGVQD (reference sequence). The V end lost 3 bases, the J end lost 3 bases, and 17 bases lay between the germline ends. The CDR3 is 17 amino acids. The CDR3 nucleotides read TGCGCCAGCAGTGACCCTCATTCTAGAGGTGACACCGGGGAGCTGTTTTTT. This sequence encodes CASSDPHSRGDTGELFF.

CDR3 sequence: CASSLHDPSADGELFF. DNA for the CDR3: TGTGCCAGCAGCTTACACGACCCTTCTGCGGACGGGGAGCTGTTTTTT. The chain links TRBV11-2 to TRBJ2-2; D unclear. Germline V gene data show CDR1 as SGHAT and CDR2 as FQNNGV. V was cut by 2 bases and J by 7 bases, with 17 bases left in between. CDR3 length: 16 residues.

The chain combines TRBV5-4 with TRBJ2-3, with D perhaps matching TRBD2 (5 bases). Trimming removed 3 bases at V and 2 bases at J, with 10 bases between. This CDR3 spans 14 amino acids. The germline CDR1 and CDR2 sequences are SGHNT and YYREEE (reference sequence). CDR3 bases: TGTGCCAGCAGCTCGGGAAAGAACACAGATACGCAGTATTTT. Translation: CASSSGKNTDTQYF.

Points on this clone: Other DNA sequences in this sample translate to the same CDR3. The chain uses TRBV28 and TRBJ1-5; no clear D gene. This CDR3 is built from 13 residues. V was cut by 4 bases and J by 4 bases, with 8 bases left in between. Germline V gene lookup returns CDR1 MDHEN and CDR2 SYDVKM. CDR3 nucleotide sequence: TGTGCCAGCAGTTCACCCGGGAATCAGCCCCAGCATTTT. This gives the protein CASSSPGNQPQHF.

This chain uses TRBV10-2 with TRBJ1-1; D remains unclear. CDR3 size: 12 residues. Germline CDR1 reads WSHSY; CDR2 reads SAAADI. Trimming cost V 8 bases and J 3 bases, with 10 bases left between them. CDR3 bases: TGCGCCAGCCACGGTGAATACACTGAAGCTTTCTTT. Its translation: CASHGEYTEAFF.

The table lists this clone with a few counts. The chain carries TRBV2 and TRBJ2-7, with TRBD2 matching over 13 bases. With 7 bases clipped from V and 3 bases from J, the junction kept 6 bases outside the gene matches. The CDR3 runs to 15 residues. Germline CDR1 and CDR2: SNHLY and FYNNEI. The DNA of the CDR3 is TGTGCCAGCACCAAGGGACTAGCGGGACGCTACGAGCAGTACTTC. This codes for CASTKGLAGRYEQYF.

J is TRBJ2-5 and V is TRBV10-3, with TRBD1 as a possible D gene (5 bases). This CDR3 has 13 residues. V was trimmed by 7 bases and J by 0 bases, leaving 9 bases between them. CDR1 is ENHRY and CDR2 is SYGVKD in the germline V gene. In DNA, the CDR3 is TGTGCCATCAAGGAGACAGACCAAGAGACCCAGTACTTC. It is translated as CAIKETDQETQYF.

The rearrangement joins TRBV2 to TRBJ2-1, with 13 bases matching TRBD2. CDR1 and CDR2 (germline): SNHLY, FYNNEI. This CDR3 spans 19 amino acids. J lost 6 bases, V lost 6 bases, and 17 bases had no gene match. As DNA, the CDR3 is TGTGCCAGCAGCGAGGAGGGGACTAGCGGGAACCGGGTTGGCAATGAGCAGTTCTTC. This gives the protein CASSEEGTSGNRVGNEQFF.

The genes are TRBV11-2 and TRBJ2-7; the match to TRBD2 covers 9 bases. CDR3 length: 16 amino acids. V trimming: 3 bases; J trimming: 3 bases; junction bases outside the gene matches: 9. Germline lookup yields CDR1 SGHAT and CDR2 FQNNGV. In DNA, the CDR3 is TGTGCCAGCAGCTTGATGGCTAGCGGGGCCGACTACGAGCAGTACTTC. Translation gives CASSLMASGADYEQYF.

A single count supports this clone. This chain links TRBV11-2 with TRBJ2-7; 15 bases fit TRBD2. The germline gives CDR1 SGHAT, CDR2 FQNNGV. The CDR3 runs 16 residues. Losses at the gene ends were 4 bases for V and 5 bases for J; bases not matched to a gene: 6. The chain's CDR3 is CASSSWTSGRVNEQYF. The CDR3 DNA reads TGTGCCAGCAGCTCATGGACTAGCGGGAGGGTTAACGAGCAGTACTTC. Based on the CDR3 plus reference TRBV11-2 and TRBJ2-7, the full variable domain is EAGVAQSPRYKIIEKRQSVAFWCNPISGHATLYWYQQILGQGPKLLIQFQNNGVVDDSQLPKDRFSAERLKGVDSTLKIQPAKLEDSAVYLCASSSWTSGRVNEQYFGPGTRLTVT.

The CDR3 bases are TGCAGCGTTGTCGCCGGGGAGACCCAGTACTTC. Translation: CSVVAGETQYF. V and J are TRBV29-1 and TRBJ2-5; no clear D. Deletions cut 4 bases from V and 5 bases from J, with 8 bases between. CDR1 SQVTM and CDR2 ANQGSEA come from the germline V gene. The CDR3 contains 11 residues. The variable domain in full, completed from reference TRBV29-1 and TRBJ2-5, reads SAVISQKPSRDICQRGTSLTIQCQVDSQVTMMFWYRQQPGQSLTLIATANQGSEATYESGFVIDKFPISRPNLTFSTLTVSNMSPEDSSIYLCSVVAGETQYFGPGTRLLVL.

This sequence joins TRBV6-4 and TRBJ2-3; TRBD2 aligns across 8 bases. Germline loops: CDR1 MRHNA, CDR2 SNTAGT. The CDR3 length is 15 residues. V trimming: 4 bases; J trimming: 4 bases; junction bases outside the gene matches: 7. For the CDR3, the DNA is TGTGCCAGCAGTGTTCTAGCGGGTTTACCAGATACGCAGTATTTT. Its protein is CASSVLAGLPDTQYF.

The rearrangement links TRBV27 to TRBJ2-4; D perhaps matches TRBD2 (5 bases). Germline CDR1 reads MNHEY; CDR2 reads SMNVEV (reference sequence). This CDR3 has 15 residues. The germline V and J ends were trimmed by 3 bases and 3 bases, with 12 bases remaining between them. CDR3 in DNA: TGTGCCAGCAGTTTCTCGAGGACTGGCAAAAACATTCAGTACTTC. This gives the protein CASSFSRTGKNIQYF.

This sequence joins TRBV5-1 and TRBJ2-7, with TRBD2 matching 11 bases. The junction had 12 bases not matched to a gene; V was cut back by 4 bases and J by 3 bases. The CDR3 totals 17 residues. The germline V gene has CDR1 SGHRS and CDR2 YFSETQ. CDR3 in amino acids: CASSPGLADQSYYEQYF. Here the CDR3 DNA reads TGCGCCAGCAGCCCGGGACTAGCGGACCAATCTTACTACGAGCAGTACTTC. The full variable domain, in which reference TRBV5-1 and TRBJ2-7 provide the parts outside the CDR3, is KAGVTQTPRYLIKTRGQQVTLSCSPISGHRSVSWYQQTPGQGLQFLFEYFSETQRNKGNFPGRFSGRQFSNSRSEMNVSTLELGDSALYLCASSPGLADQSYYEQYFGPGTRLTVT.

The genes are TRBV28 and TRBJ1-2; 7 positions agree with TRBD1. V was pared by 7 bases and J by 0 bases, with 11 bases of the junction left unmatched. CDR1 is MDHEN, CDR2 SYDVKM, per germline. The CDR3 extends over 16 amino acids. The CDR3 nucleotides are TGTGCCAGCACGCCGGGGACAGCCCAAGCTAACTATGGCTACACCTTC. Its protein is CASTPGTAQANYGYTF.

This clone occurred once. V gene TRBV19 combines with J gene TRBJ2-2; 7 positions match TRBD1. The ends lost 7 bases at V and 5 bases at J; junction bases unmatched: 7. Germline CDR1 and CDR2: LNHDA and SQIVND (reference sequence). This CDR3 is 14 amino acids long. This CDR3 is CASTMTGWTGELFF. CDR3 sequence (DNA): TGTGCCAGTACCATGACAGGGTGGACCGGGGAGCTGTTTTTT.

The chain is built from TRBV28 and TRBJ2-3, with 13 bases that match TRBD2. The CDR3 runs to 17 residues. The V segment lost 2 bases and the J segment 3 bases; nucleotides outside the gene matches: 5. The germline V gene encodes CDR1 MDHEN and CDR2 SYDVKM. DNA for the CDR3: TGTGCCAGCAGTTTACCGGGACTAGCGGGACTGACAGATACGCAGTATTTT. Its protein product is CASSLPGLAGLTDTQYF.